The 31 T cell receptor beta chains listed next were all sequenced from one sample in a study of T cells after yellow fever vaccination. A single record per CDR3 protein comes from TCRdb applying MiXCR to the 5' RACE reads. Of 120,000 or so distinct CDR3 sequences in the sample, roughly 15% were seen once. Sequencing used CD8+ T cells sorted from PBMCs, obtained 5 days after the yellow fever booster vaccination. The receptor set was obtained from a man between 18 and 29 years old who received the YFV17D yellow fever vaccine.

This clonotype was counted between two and nine times. The chain links TRBV2 to TRBJ2-2, with 10 bases fitting TRBD1. Germline values: CDR1 SNHLY, CDR2 FYNNEI. The CDR3 is 17 amino acids. Trimming cost V 5 bases and J 3 bases; bases outside gene matches: 9. The DNA for the CDR3 is TGTGCCAGCAGTCGTGTGCCCGGGACAGGGGACACCGGGGAGCTGTTTTTT. It encodes CASSRVPGTGDTGELFF.

V is TRBV5-1 and J is TRBJ2-3; the match to TRBD2 covers 13 bases. V lost 1 base, J lost 4 bases, and 12 bases stayed unmatched. The length of the CDR3 is 19 residues. Germline-derived CDR1 and CDR2 are SGHRS and YFSETQ. In DNA, the CDR3 is TGCGCCAGCAGCTTGTACGGAATCGAGACTAGCGGGGGGTCAGATACGCAGTATTTT. It translates to CASSLYGIETSGGSDTQYF. The entire variable domain, with the rest obtained from reference TRBV5-1 and TRBJ2-3, is as follows: KAGVTQTPRYLIKTRGQQVTLSCSPISGHRSVSWYQQTPGQGLQFLFEYFSETQRNKGNFPGRFSGRQFSNSRSEMNVSTLELGDSALYLCASSLYGIETSGGSDTQYFGPGTRLTVL.

The chain uses TRBV12-3 or TRBV12-4 and TRBJ1-1; TRBD1 might be the D (5 bases). Trimming shortened V by 4 bases and J by 4 bases, and 10 bases separated the two germline ends. This CDR3 region has 13 residues. Written as DNA, the CDR3 is TGTGCCAGCAGTTCTCGGGGACCCACTGAAGCTTTCTTT. Its translation: CASSSRGPTEAFF.

The V call is TRBV10-3, the J call TRBJ2-7; 7 nucleotides match TRBD1. Losses at the gene ends were 4 bases for V and 6 bases for J; bases not matched to a gene: 6. The CDR3 sequence is 13 residues long. Germline CDR1 reads ENHRY; CDR2 reads SYGVKD. The CDR3 nucleotides read TGTGCCATCAGTGTCCGACAGGGTGCCGAGCAGTACTTC. This sequence encodes CAISVRQGAEQYF.

The chain couples TRBV19 to TRBJ2-7; 9 bases are a match to TRBD2. CDR1 LNHDA and CDR2 SQIVND come from the germline V gene (reference sequence). The CDR3 has 15 amino acids. Trimming at V came to 5 bases and at J to 3 bases, leaving 8 bases not matched to a gene. DNA of the CDR3: TGTGCCAGTAGTTCGCCTCTAGCGGGGAACTACGAGCAGTACTTC. Its translation is CASSSPLAGNYEQYF.

This chain's CDR3 is CASSKTGTSNQPQHF. The DNA for the CDR3 is TGTGCCAGCAGCAAGACAGGGACCAGCAATCAGCCCCAGCATTTT. The genes are TRBV7-9 and TRBJ1-5; 7 bases are a match to TRBD1. Germline CDR1 is SEHNR and CDR2 is FQNEAQ (reference sequence). Trimming cost V 5 bases and J 1 base; bases outside gene matches: 5. The CDR3 sequence is 15 residues long.

This clonotype was found a few times. CDR3 sequence (DNA): TGTGCCAGCAGCTCCCCGACTCAGCAGTTCTTC. Translation: CASSSPTQQFF. This chain links TRBV7-9 with TRBJ2-1; D is unresolved. V lost 4 bases, J lost 11 bases, and 9 bases lay in between. The germline V gene has CDR1 SEHNR and CDR2 FQNEAQ (reference sequence). The CDR3 runs 11 residues.

There are a few counts of this clonotype. The chain recombines TRBV7-8 with TRBJ2-1; 7 bases are a match to TRBD1. Germline V gene lookup returns CDR1 SGHVS and CDR2 FQNEAQ. The junction had 11 bases not matched to a gene; V was cut back by 0 bases and J by 9 bases. This CDR3 comprises 16 residues. CDR3 sequence (DNA): TGTGCCAGCAGCTTAGCGCCTGTTGAGGGGGCGGGTGAGCAGTTCTTC. Translated, it gives CASSLAPVEGAGEQFF.

The chain recombines TRBV7-8 with TRBJ2-1; 7 bases line up with TRBD1. Germline V lookup: CDR1 SGHVS, CDR2 FQNEAQ. The CDR3 is made up of 16 amino acids. Unmatched junction bases numbered 6, after V lost 0 bases and J lost 4 bases. The CDR3 region has the DNA TGTGCCAGCAGCTTAGCGCTACAGGGGCTGTACAATGAGCAGTTCTTC. Amino acids: CASSLALQGLYNEQFF.

The V gene is TRBV6-6, the J gene TRBJ2-1; tentatively, D is TRBD2 (6 bases). Trimming shortened V by 0 bases and J by 9 bases, and 12 bases separated the two germline ends. Germline-derived CDR1 and CDR2 are MNHNY and SVGAGI (reference sequence). The CDR3 is 14 amino acids. The CDR3 reads CASSYSGTLGEQFF. The DNA for the CDR3 is TGTGCCAGCAGTTACTCCGGGACTCTGGGTGAGCAGTTCTTC.

J is TRBJ2-5 and V is TRBV11-2, with 8 nucleotides matching TRBD1. Germline V gives CDR1 SGHAT, CDR2 FQNNGV. CDR3 length: 15 residues. V lost 4 bases, J lost 5 bases, and 9 bases stayed unmatched. The CDR3 sequence is CASSSLDRDGETQYF. The CDR3 DNA reads as TGTGCCAGCAGCTCCCTGGACAGGGACGGGGAGACCCAGTACTTC.

The V call is TRBV7-9, the J call TRBJ2-7, with D uncertain. This CDR3 region has 15 residues. The V and J ends lost 2 bases and 6 bases respectively, with 17 bases between them. Germline V CDR1 and CDR2: SEHNR, FQNEAQ (reference sequence). DNA of the CDR3: TGTGCCAGCAGCTTATGGTCAAGTGGGTCGATCGAGCAGTACTTC. Protein product: CASSLWSSGSIEQYF.

This chain links TRBV4-1 with TRBJ1-2; D may be TRBD1 (5 bases). Germline CDR1 reads MGHRA; CDR2 reads YSYEKL. The CDR3 is 15 amino acids. V was cut by 1 base and J by 4 bases, with 13 bases left in between. CDR3 sequence: CASSQVYLRGYGYTF. In DNA, the CDR3 is TGCGCCAGCAGCCAAGTCTATTTGAGGGGCTATGGCTACACCTTC.

This clonotype was detected a few times. The chain employs TRBV20-1 and TRBJ2-5; 10 bases are a match to TRBD2. J was trimmed by 2 bases and V by 2 bases; bases with no gene match: 14. This CDR3 is 18 amino acids long. The germline gives CDR1 DFQATT, CDR2 SNEGSKA (reference sequence). The CDR3 region is CSARPPRGLAVFQETQYF. The CDR3 region has the DNA TGCAGTGCTAGACCTCCTCGCGGACTAGCGGTATTTCAAGAGACCCAGTACTTC.

The CDR3 coding sequence is TGCAGTGCTTCGACTAGCGGGGACGAGACCCAGTACTTC. Its translation: CSASTSGDETQYF. This rearrangement joins TRBV20-1 to TRBJ2-5; 11 bases are a match to TRBD2. V gave up 5 bases and J gave up 5 bases; unmatched junction bases: 4. The CDR3 spans 13 residues. Per germline, CDR1 DFQATT and CDR2 SNEGSKA (reference sequence).

This clonotype was seen ten or more times. The chain has TRBV12-5 and TRBJ1-2; D is possibly TRBD1 (6 bases). Germline V gene lookup returns CDR1 LGHNT and CDR2 FRNRAP. V was clipped by 2 bases and J by 1 base, with 11 bases between them. The CDR3 loop spans 15 amino acids. The CDR3 here is CASGLFAGDNYGYTF. For the CDR3, the DNA is TGTGCTAGTGGTTTGTTTGCAGGGGATAACTATGGCTACACCTTC.

The table lists this clonotype with a few counts. This chain links TRBV13 with TRBJ1-6; TRBD1 agrees at 10 bases. J was trimmed by 11 bases and V by 6 bases; bases with no gene match: 4. Germline V gene data show CDR1 as PRHDT and CDR2 as FYEKMQ (reference sequence). There are 13 residues in the CDR3. The DNA for the CDR3 is TGTGCCAGCAGTAGACAGGGGGCCACACCCCTCCACTTT. As protein: CASSRQGATPLHF.

This chain joins TRBV10-3 and TRBJ2-7; the match to TRBD1 covers 7 bases. Per germline, CDR1 ENHRY and CDR2 SYGVKD. The length of the CDR3 is 14 residues. Germline trimming cut 3 bases from V and 9 bases from J; bases unmatched to any gene: 11. The CDR3 spells CAISDKGAQKGQYV. CDR3 in DNA: TGTGCCATCAGTGATAAGGGGGCGCAAAAAGGGCAGTACGTC.

The chain links TRBV6-5 to TRBJ1-1; tentatively, D is TRBD1 (5 bases). V was cut by 6 bases and J by 1 base, with 9 bases left in between. Germline CDR1 reads MNHEY; CDR2 reads SVGAGI. The CDR3 is 13 residues long. Written as DNA, the CDR3 is TGTGCCAGCAGCACCGGGGGGAACACTGAAGCTTTCTTT. It yields the protein CASSTGGNTEAFF.

A remark on this clonotype: Its ends do not fully match the called genes, so a read error is possible. The chain links TRBV6-5 to TRBJ2-3; D is unclear. Germline-derived CDR1 and CDR2 are MNHEY and SVGAGI. The CDR3 contains 14 residues. The CDR3 nucleotides are TGTGCCAGCAGTTACTCGGCAGGCGGAGATACGCAGTGTTTT. This gives the protein CASSYSAGGDTQCF.

The table lists this clonotype with a few counts. The CDR3 protein is CSVRQGAHTEAFF. The CDR3 DNA reads TGCAGCGTCCGACAGGGGGCGCACACTGAAGCTTTCTTT. The rearrangement joins TRBV29-1 to TRBJ1-1; 10 positions match TRBD1. This CDR3 spans 13 amino acids. Trimming removed 6 bases from V and 3 bases from J; junction bases left unmatched: 4. Germline V gene data show CDR1 as SQVTM and CDR2 as ANQGSEA.

This clonotype was seen only a few times. The chain uses TRBV10-3 and TRBJ2-3; D tentatively reads TRBD1 or TRBD2 (5 bases each). V lost 8 bases and J 2 bases, leaving 11 bases between the germline ends. Germline CDR1 is ENHRY and CDR2 is SYGVKD. The CDR3 totals 13 residues. The CDR3 DNA is TGTGCCATCGGGGGACGGCCCACAGATACGCAGTATTTT. This encodes CAIGGRPTDTQYF.

The chain couples TRBV6-1 to TRBJ2-5; TRBD1 matches 8 bases. Trimming at V came to 6 bases and at J to 4 bases, leaving 7 bases not matched to a gene. The CDR3 has 14 amino acids. The germline V gene has CDR1 MNHNS and CDR2 SASEGT. The CDR3: CASSKQGEVETQYF. CDR3 sequence (DNA): TGTGCCAGCAGCAAACAGGGGGAGGTAGAGACCCAGTACTTC.

The rearrangement joins TRBV6-5 to TRBJ1-2; 11 bases map to TRBD1. Trimming took 6 bases from V and 8 from J; bases not matched to a gene: 8. This CDR3 has 14 residues. Looked up from germline, CDR1 is MNHEY and CDR2 is SVGAGI. The CDR3 here is CASSQERTGGGYTF. CDR3 in DNA: TGTGCCAGCAGCCAGGAGCGGACAGGGGGCGGCTACACCTTC.

The genes are TRBV5-1 and TRBJ1-2; D gene ambiguous. Trimming took 4 bases from V and 6 from J, leaving 16 bases between them. The CDR3 is 14 residues long. Germline loops: CDR1 SGHRS, CDR2 YFSETQ. DNA of the CDR3: TGCGCCAGCAGCCGGAGTGGGCAGGATGATGGCTACACCTTC. Amino acids: CASSRSGQDDGYTF.

In this sample, this clonotype turned up a few times. The chain uses TRBV18 and TRBJ1-2, with D perhaps matching TRBD1 (5 bases). The CDR3 sequence is 14 residues long. Trimming shortened V by 1 base and J by 6 bases, and 12 bases separated the two germline ends. Germline V gives CDR1 KGHSH, CDR2 LQKENI. CDR3 protein: CASSPRGTGHGYTF. The CDR3 nucleotides read TGTGCCAGCTCACCACGGGGGACCGGCCATGGCTACACCTTC. The entire variable domain, with the rest obtained from reference TRBV18 and TRBJ1-2, is as follows: NAGVMQNPRHLVRRRGQEARLRCSPMKGHSHVYWYRQLPEEGLKFMVYLQKENIIDESGMPKERFSAEFPKEGPSILRIQQVVRGDSAAYFCASSPRGTGHGYTFGSGTRLTVV.

V and J are TRBV6-5 and TRBJ1-5, with a weak D call TRBD1 (5 bases). Trimming pared 2 bases from V and 1 base from J, leaving 9 bases between. The CDR3 extends over 15 amino acids. CDR1 is MNHEY and CDR2 is SVGAGI in the germline V gene. This CDR3 is CASSYSRESNQPQHF. For the CDR3, the DNA is TGTGCCAGCAGTTACAGCAGGGAAAGCAATCAGCCCCAGCATTTT.

This clonotype was picked up a small number of times. This chain links TRBV23-1 with TRBJ2-1; D not resolved. TRBV23-1 is identified as an open reading frame with a role that is uncertain. V was cut by 4 bases and J by 4 bases, with 17 bases left in between. There are 16 residues in the CDR3. The CDR3 region is CASSLSLPVGYNEQFF. The DNA of the CDR3 is TGCGCCAGCAGTCTATCCCTTCCCGTGGGATACAATGAGCAGTTCTTC.

V usage is TRBV7-2 and J usage is TRBJ2-1; D is undetermined. This CDR3 has 14 residues. The V and J ends lost 4 bases and 2 bases respectively, with 9 bases between them. Germline CDR1 reads SGHTA; CDR2 reads FQGNSA. CDR3 in amino acids: CASSSSGPYNEQFF. Written as DNA, the CDR3 is TGTGCCAGCAGCTCATCCGGGCCCTACAATGAGCAGTTCTTC.

This clonotype has ten or more counts. The chain joins TRBV4-3 to TRBJ2-7; TRBD2 might be the D (6 bases). This CDR3 spans 13 amino acids. CDR1 and CDR2 (germline): LGHNA, YSLEER. Trimming removed 0 bases from V and 4 bases from J, with 7 bases in between. This CDR3 is CASSQDGGYEQYF. The CDR3, as DNA: TGCGCCAGCAGCCAAGATGGAGGGTACGAGCAGTACTTC.

J is TRBJ1-2 and V is TRBV20-1; D not resolved. The V gene's germline CDR1 is DFQATT and CDR2 SNEGSKA (reference sequence). This CDR3 has 13 amino acids. Trimming took 3 bases from V and 4 from J, leaving 12 bases between them. The CDR3 sequence is CSASEQPLYGYTF. For the CDR3, the DNA is TGCAGTGCTAGTGAACAGCCTCTCTATGGCTACACCTTC.